The entry below describes one T cell receptor (beta chain). Germline V gene data show CDR1 as KGHDR and CDR2 as SFDVKD. V lost 6 bases to trimming and J lost 2 bases, with 4 bases between them. The CDR3 contains 13 residues. This specimen belongs to a study of control samples from healthy donors and cancer patients. Sequencing used immunoSEQ multiplex PCR; TCRdb keeps in-frame clones, though not all of them. The sample yields roughly 69,000 clones, 65% to 85% seen once. What was sequenced was blood. The chain combines TRBV24-1 with TRBJ2-6, with unresolved D. The TCR sequence derives from a man in his 60s in good health. CDR3 sequence: CATSKAGANVLTF. CDR3 coding DNA: TGTGCCACCAGTAAGGCTGGGGCCAACGTCCTGACTTTC.